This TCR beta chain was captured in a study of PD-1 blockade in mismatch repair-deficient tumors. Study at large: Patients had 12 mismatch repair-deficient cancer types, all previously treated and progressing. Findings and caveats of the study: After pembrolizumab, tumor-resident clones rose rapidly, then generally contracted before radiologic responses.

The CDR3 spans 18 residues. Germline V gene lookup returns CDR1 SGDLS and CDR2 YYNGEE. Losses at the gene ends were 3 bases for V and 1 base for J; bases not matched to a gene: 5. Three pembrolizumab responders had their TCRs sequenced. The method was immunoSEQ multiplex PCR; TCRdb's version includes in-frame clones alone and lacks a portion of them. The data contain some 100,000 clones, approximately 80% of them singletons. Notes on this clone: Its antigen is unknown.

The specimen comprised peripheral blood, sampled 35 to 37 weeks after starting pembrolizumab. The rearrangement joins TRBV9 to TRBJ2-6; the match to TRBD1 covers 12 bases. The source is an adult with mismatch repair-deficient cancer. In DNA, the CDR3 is TGTGCCAGCAGCGGCCCGGGACAGGGGGCGTCTGGGGCCAACGTCCTGACTTTC. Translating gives CASSGPGQGASGANVLTF.